A single TCR beta chain is shown here with its context. The data stem from a study of T cell responses to AZD1222 COVID-19 vaccine. Assay: immunoSEQ multiplex PCR; the TCRdb copy retains only in-frame clones and omits some. Of about 190,000 clones in the sample, around 90% were seen once. The CDR3 totals 15 residues. Trimming took off 2 bases at V and 5 bases at J, with 15 bases between the two ends. The V gene's germline CDR1 is SNHLY and CDR2 FYNNEI. V gene TRBV2 combines with J gene TRBJ1-2; D not resolved. The source is an adult in good health. The material was peripheral blood, obtained on day 0 of AZD1222 vaccination. CDR3: CASSEIGIRAYGYTF. The CDR3 DNA reads as TGTGCCAGCAGTGAAATCGGGATCCGCGCGTATGGCTACACCTTC. Complete variable domain (other parts from reference TRBV2 and TRBJ1-2): EPEVTQTPSHQVTQMGQEVILRCVPISNHLYFYWYRQILGQKVEFLVSFYNNEISEKSEIFDDQFSVERPDGSNFTLKIRSTKLEDSAMYFCASSEIGIRAYGYTFGSGTRLTVV.